The clone carrying this T cell receptor (beta chain) was seen more than once but under ten times. The target antigen is unknown. Profiling relied on immunoSEQ multiplex PCR, and the TCRdb table lists in-frame clones only, not all of them. This table holds 130,000 to 150,000 clones, about 88% found once. This entry is derived from a study of radiation and T cells in renal cell carcinoma. Study-wide results and limits: In blood, top tumor clones expanded by 2 weeks, shrinking by 4.

Time point specified: blood 4 weeks post-SBRT, at nephrectomy. Treatment: 15 Gy SBRT to primary tumor, nephrectomy 4 weeks later. The source of this sequence is a woman in her forties or fifties with renal cell carcinoma. Sequenced here: blood, sampled from a patient whose treatment included radiotherapy and nephrectomy.

CDR3 protein: CASSQGSDQPQHF. CDR3 DNA: TGTGCCAGCAGCCAAGGGTCGGATCAGCCCCAGCATTTT. This chain joins TRBV4-2 and TRBJ1-5, with D unresolved. The germline V gene encodes CDR1 LGHNA and CDR2 YNFKEQ. The CDR3 runs to 13 residues. V dropped 1 base and J dropped 5 bases, with 6 bases sitting between them.